Listed below are T cell receptor beta chains from one sample, sequenced in a study of vaccination effects on CD4 cells after COVID-19. The table came from immunoSEQ multiplex PCR; TCRdb's copy has only in-frame clones and leaves some out. The sample contains nearly 35,000 clones, about 75% of which appear only once. Their antigen targets remain unknown. The input for sequencing was CD4+ T cells from PBMCs cultured without peptide, taken after COVID-19 vaccination. All receptors come from a human donor who had a prior SARS-CoV-2 infection. Both conserved end residues are part of each CDR3. A D gene is named only where the DNA matches it firmly. Not every row has a clone size; where given, it reads once, few, many or a size class.

v_gene	j_gene	abundance	d_gene	CDR3aa	CDR3nt
TRBV5-3	TRBJ1-2	NA	NA	CARSTPSTGSKRNGYTF	TGTGCCAGAAGCACCCCCTCGACAGGCTCCAAACGGAATGGCTACACCTTC
TRBV7-2	TRBJ1-2	NA	NA	CASSPIHLAATNGYTF	TGTGCCAGCAGCCCCATCCATTTGGCAGCCACTAATGGCTACACCTTC
TRBV5-4	TRBJ2-1	NA	NA	CASSSPSQSYNEQFF	TGTGCCAGCAGCTCCCCCTCGCAGTCATACAATGAGCAGTTCTTC
TRBV7-2	TRBJ2-7	NA	TRBD2	CASSLEHAGGHEQYF	TGTGCCAGCAGCTTAGAGCACGCGGGGGGTCACGAGCAGTACTTC
TRBV2	TRBJ1-1	NA	NA	CASSRVTEAFF	TGTGCCAGCAGTAGGGTTACTGAAGCTTTCTTT
TRBV6-2/TRBV6-3	TRBJ1-2	NA	NA	CASSGGFGYTF	TGTGCCAGCAGTGGGGGTTTTGGCTACACCTTC
TRBV2	TRBJ2-3	NA	TRBD2	CASNGRSGTTDTQYF	TGTGCCAGCAACGGAAGAAGCGGGACCACAGATACGCAGTATTTT
TRBV3-1/TRBV3-2	TRBJ1-3	NA	TRBD1	CASRRNRGSGNTIYF	TGTGCCAGCAGACGAAACAGGGGATCTGGAAACACCATATATTTT
TRBV9	TRBJ2-5	NA	TRBD2	CASSVGLAGDTWETQYF	TGTGCCAGCAGCGTAGGACTAGCGGGAGATACTTGGGAGACCCAGTACTTC
TRBV4-1	TRBJ2-5	NA	NA	CASSRNGRIGQETQYF	TGCGCCAGCAGCCGCAACGGGAGAATAGGGCAAGAGACCCAGTACTTC
TRBV18	TRBJ1-4	NA	NA	CASSPTSGSTNEKLFF	TGTGCCAGCTCACCAACTTCAGGGTCAACTAATGAAAAACTGTTTTTT
TRBV24-1	TRBJ2-3	NA	NA	CATSAATSTDTQYF	TGTGCCACCAGTGCGGCAACTAGCACAGATACGCAGTATTTT
TRBV7-9	TRBJ2-6	NA	NA	CASTLQNYDKTGANVLTF	TGTGCCAGCACCTTACAAAACTATGACAAGACTGGGGCCAACGTCCTGACTTTC
TRBV7-3	TRBJ2-3	NA	TRBD2	CASSLYRGGDTDTQYF	TGTGCCAGCAGCTTATATCGGGGGGGGGACACAGATACGCAGTATTTT
TRBV6-5	TRBJ2-5	NA	TRBD2	CASRKVAGEETQYF	TGTGCCAGCAGAAAGGTAGCGGGAGAAGAGACCCAGTACTTC
TRBV6-2/TRBV6-3	TRBJ1-5	NA	NA	CASSRTVNQPQHF	TGTGCCAGCAGCCGGACAGTGAATCAGCCCCAGCATTTT
TRBV28	TRBJ2-1	medium-sized	NA	CASSLYRREQFF	TGTGCCAGCAGTCTTTATAGGCGTGAGCAGTTCTTC
TRBV15	TRBJ2-7	NA	NA	CATSRDGRTYEQYF	TGTGCCACCAGCAGAGACGGCAGAACCTACGAGCAGTACTTC
TRBV2	TRBJ1-2	NA	NA	CARQDSSFGYTF	TGTGCCAGGCAAGACAGTTCTTTTGGCTACACCTTC
TRBV6-5	TRBJ2-7	NA	NA	CASSQRDGAYEQYF	TGTGCCAGCAGCCAACGCGACGGGGCCTACGAGCAGTACTTC
TRBV27	TRBJ2-2	NA	TRBD1	CASSMDRGGTGELFF	TGTGCCAGCAGTATGGACAGGGGCGGCACCGGGGAGCTGTTTTTT
TRBV7-2	TRBJ2-4	NA	NA	CASSLVALRENIQYF	TGTGCCAGCAGCTTAGTAGCCCTACGGGAAAACATTCAGTACTTC
TRBV4-2	TRBJ2-3	once	TRBD2	CASSQRPTSGSTDTQYF	TGTGCCAGCAGCCAACGACCGACTAGCGGGAGCACAGATACGCAGTATTTT
TRBV5-4	TRBJ1-6	NA	TRBD1	CASSLETGQNSPLHF	TGTGCCAGCAGCTTAGAGACAGGGCAAAATTCACCCCTCCACTTT
TRBV28	TRBJ1-1	NA	TRBD1	CASSPGRGTVEAFF	TGTGCCAGCAGTCCCGGCCGGGGGACAGTTGAAGCTTTCTTT
TRBV19	TRBJ1-5	few	TRBD1	CASSIDPIRGNQPQHF	TGTGCCAGTAGTATAGATCCTATCAGGGGGAATCAGCCCCAGCATTTT
TRBV2	TRBJ2-1	NA	NA	CASRGDHTYNEQFF	TGTGCCAGCAGGGGGGACCACACCTACAATGAGCAGTTCTTC
TRBV10-3	TRBJ2-2	NA	NA	CAISVKGTGELFF	TGTGCCATCAGTGTAAAGGGAACCGGGGAGCTGTTTTTT
TRBV4-2	TRBJ1-6	few	NA	CASSQGTNQAYNSPLHF	TGTGCCAGCAGCCAAGGGACAAACCAGGCCTATAATTCACCCCTCCACTTT
TRBV5-6	TRBJ2-7	NA	NA	CASSRMFGHEQYF	TGTGCCAGCAGTCGTATGTTTGGCCACGAGCAGTACTTC
TRBV3-1/TRBV3-2	TRBJ2-3	NA	TRBD2	CASSQDEGTSGMHTDTQYF	TGTGCCAGCAGCCAAGACGAGGGGACTAGCGGGATGCACACAGATACGCAGTATTTT